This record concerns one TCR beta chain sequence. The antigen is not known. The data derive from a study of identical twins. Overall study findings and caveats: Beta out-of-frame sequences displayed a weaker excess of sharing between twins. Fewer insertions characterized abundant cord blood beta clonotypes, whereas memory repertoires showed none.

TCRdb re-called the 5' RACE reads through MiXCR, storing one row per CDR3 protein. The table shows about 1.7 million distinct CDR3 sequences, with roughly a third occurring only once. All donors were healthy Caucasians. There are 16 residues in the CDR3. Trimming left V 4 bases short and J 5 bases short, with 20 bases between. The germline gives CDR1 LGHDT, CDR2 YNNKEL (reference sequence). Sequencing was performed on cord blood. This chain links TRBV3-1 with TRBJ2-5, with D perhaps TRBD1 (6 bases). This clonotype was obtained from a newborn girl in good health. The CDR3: CASSPADSSNRETQYF. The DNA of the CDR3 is TGTGCCAGCAGCCCCGCGGACAGTTCAAACAGGGAGACCCAGTACTTC.